Each of the 17 T cell receptor beta chains below was sequenced from the same sample in a study of shared clonotypes between healthy human individuals. Measured with immunoSEQ multiplex PCR; TCRdb has only the in-frame clones, and not every one. The table lists more than 550,000 clones, about 92% of them singletons. Naive CD8 cells were CD45RO-negative, positively selected for CCR7, excluding terminally differentiated effector memory CD45RA+ cells. Sequencing was done on a sample of naive CD8+ T cells sorted from blood. These receptors were taken from a man aged 30 to 45 in good health.

The chain employs TRBV6-1 and TRBJ2-1; 10 bases agree with TRBD2. Per germline, CDR1 MNHNS and CDR2 SASEGT. The V segment lost 0 bases and the J segment 7 bases; nucleotides outside the gene matches: 15. This CDR3 spans 19 amino acids. The CDR3 nucleotides read TGTGCCAGCAGTGAAGCGCTGGTTACAGCGGGAGGGCCAGGAAATGAGCAGTTCTTC. Protein product: CASSEALVTAGGPGNEQFF.

The V and J genes are TRBV14 and TRBJ2-3; D is uncertain. CDR1 and CDR2 from the germline V gene are SGHDN and FVKESK. This CDR3 is 13 amino acids long. V was pared by 5 bases and J by 1 base, with 7 bases between. CDR3 region: CASSGGGTDTQYF. In DNA form, the CDR3 reads TGTGCCAGCAGCGGTGGGGGCACAGATACGCAGTATTTT.

The rearrangement joins TRBV6-4 to TRBJ2-1; the D gene could be TRBD1 or TRBD2 (5 bases each). The length of the CDR3 is 15 residues. V was clipped by 6 bases and J by 0 bases, with 12 bases between them. The germline V gene encodes CDR1 MRHNA and CDR2 SNTAGT. In DNA, the CDR3 is TGTGCCAGCAGAAGGGGACCGAGCTCCTACAATGAGCAGTTCTTC. Protein sequence: CASRRGPSSYNEQFF.

This chain uses TRBV6-5 with TRBJ2-7, with D perhaps matching TRBD1 (6 bases). Trimming took off 5 bases at V and 4 bases at J, with 12 bases between the two ends. The V gene's germline CDR1 is MNHEY and CDR2 SVGAGI. The CDR3 has 13 amino acids. The CDR3 protein is CASSKTGTYEQYF. The CDR3 DNA sequence: TGTGCCAGCAGTAAGACGGGGACATACGAGCAGTACTTC.

The genes are TRBV10-2 and TRBJ2-7, with D perhaps matching TRBD2 (6 bases). This CDR3 comprises 13 residues. V was shortened by 8 bases and J by 7 bases, with 18 bases between the two germline ends. The germline CDR1 and CDR2 sequences are WSHSY and SAAADI. CDR3 protein: CASSPSDLLEQYF. In DNA, the CDR3 is TGCGCCAGCTCCCCTAGCGACTTGTTGGAGCAGTACTTC.

The rearrangement uses TRBV27 and TRBJ1-2; perhaps TRBD1 as D (5 bases). The CDR3 spans 15 residues. In germline, CDR1 is MNHEY, CDR2 SMNVEV (reference sequence). Trimming took off 6 bases at V and 0 bases at J, with 14 bases between the two ends. CDR3: CASRGRDVANYGYTF. CDR3 sequence (DNA): TGTGCCAGCAGAGGCCGGGACGTCGCTAACTATGGCTACACCTTC.

This chain links TRBV11-2 with TRBJ2-3, with no clear D. CDR1 is SGHAT and CDR2 is FQNNGV in the germline V gene. The CDR3 loop spans 15 amino acids. V dropped 3 bases and J dropped 0 bases, with 10 bases sitting between them. Here the CDR3 DNA reads TGTGCCAGCAGCTTCATTTCCGGGAGCACAGATACGCAGTATTTT. Translating gives CASSFISGSTDTQYF.

The chain uses TRBV11-2 and TRBJ2-7; D is unclear. The V and J ends lost 5 bases and 0 bases respectively, with 14 bases between them. Germline lookup yields CDR1 SGHAT and CDR2 FQNNGV. CDR3 length: 15 amino acids. The DNA of the CDR3 is TGTGCCAGCAGCCTAGTCCGGCACAGCTCCTACGAGCAGTACTTC. Its protein is CASSLVRHSSYEQYF.

V gene TRBV25-1 combines with J gene TRBJ2-1, with D tentatively TRBD1 (6 bases). CDR1 is MGHDK and CDR2 is SYGVNS in the germline V gene. Trimming took off 3 bases at V and 7 bases at J, with 19 bases between the two ends. This CDR3 region has 16 residues. CDR3 nucleotide sequence: TGTGCCAGCAGTGAGGTGTCAGGGGTGTTTATGAATGAGCAGTTCTTC. This translates into CASSEVSGVFMNEQFF.

This clone was recorded once. The CDR3 DNA reads as TGCGCCAGCAGCCCCGGGACAGGGGGCGTCTGGTACTTC. It codes for CASSPGTGGVWYF. This chain connects TRBV5-1 to TRBJ2-4, with 12 bases aligning to TRBD1. CDR3 length equals 13 residues. J lost 15 bases, V lost 4 bases, and 8 bases had no gene match. CDR1 SGHRS and CDR2 YFSETQ come from the germline V gene. The entire variable domain, with the rest obtained from reference TRBV5-1 and TRBJ2-4, is as follows: KAGVTQTPRYLIKTRGQQVTLSCSPISGHRSVSWYQQTPGQGLQFLFEYFSETQRNKGNFPGRFSGRQFSNSRSEMNVSTLELGDSALYLCASSPGTGGVWYFGAGTRLSVL.

The chain links TRBV27 to TRBJ2-1; tentative D call: TRBD1 (6 bases). The CDR3 totals 14 residues. V lost 3 bases to trimming and J lost 6 bases, with 12 bases between them. Germline V gene sequence: CDR1 MNHEY, CDR2 SMNVEV (reference sequence). The CDR3 protein is CASSFPSGANEQFF. CDR3 nucleotide sequence: TGTGCCAGCAGTTTTCCGTCAGGGGCCAATGAGCAGTTCTTC.

The rearrangement uses TRBV29-1 and TRBJ2-7, with 8 bases matching TRBD2. After removal of 4 bases from V and 6 bases from J, the junction contained 11 bases not matched to a gene. In germline, CDR1 is SQVTM, CDR2 ANQGSEA. The CDR3 extends over 14 amino acids. The CDR3 DNA sequence: TGCAGCGTTGGGTCTAAGCGGGAGCTCTTCGAGCAGTACTTC. Amino acids: CSVGSKRELFEQYF.

The gene calls are TRBV15 and TRBJ1-4; 9 bases line up with TRBD1. CDR1 and CDR2 from the germline V gene are LNHNV and YYDKDF (reference sequence). CDR3 length: 14 residues. J was trimmed by 7 bases and V by 4 bases; bases with no gene match: 4. For the CDR3, the DNA is TGTGCCACCAGCACGGGACAGGGAGGTGAAAAACTGTTTTTT. As protein: CATSTGQGGEKLFF.

This chain links TRBV2 with TRBJ2-7; D unclear. The CDR3 runs to 12 residues. CDR1 and CDR2 (germline): SNHLY, FYNNEI. The V end was cut by 7 bases, the J end by 2 bases, with 9 bases between. The DNA for the CDR3 is TGTGCCAGCACAAACGGAGCCTACGAGCAGTACTTC. This encodes CASTNGAYEQYF.

About this clone itself: The same CDR3 also results from other DNA sequences found in this sample. J is TRBJ2-1 and V is TRBV9; D not certain. Trimming removed 2 bases at V and 1 base at J, with 7 bases between. Germline V gene data show CDR1 as SGDLS and CDR2 as YYNGEE. The CDR3 is 14 amino acids. CDR3 DNA sequence: TGTGCCAGCAGCGTGGATACATCCTACAATGAGCAGTTCTTC. It translates to CASSVDTSYNEQFF.

This rearrangement joins TRBV2 to TRBJ1-1; D is uncertain. The germline V and J ends were trimmed by 8 bases and 11 bases, with 15 bases remaining between them. The CDR3 loop spans 11 amino acids. Germline CDR1 and CDR2: SNHLY and FYNNEI. In DNA, the CDR3 is TGTGCCAGCGGCGGGAGAAGGGAGGCTTTCTTT. It specifies CASGGRREAFF.

This sequence joins TRBV29-1 and TRBJ2-2; 8 bases agree with TRBD1. Germline V gene data show CDR1 as SQVTM and CDR2 as ANQGSEA. The CDR3 is 13 residues long. V dropped 7 bases and J dropped 3; count of bases not matched to a gene: 4. CDR3 sequence (DNA): TGCAGCGCCGGACAGGGAGACACCGGGGAGCTGTTTTTT. It codes for CSAGQGDTGELFF.